The TCR beta chain under discussion was sequenced for a study of vaccination effects on CD4 cells after COVID-19. At the level of the study: Supplemented with 8.5 to 10 IU/ml IL-2 and 7.5 to 10 ug/ml peptides, fewer than 2.5 million PBMC per well were kept in culture.

On this clone: Its antigen is not known.

This CDR3 is 12 amino acids long. Trimming removed 7 bases from V and 4 bases from J, with 8 bases in between. Germline CDR1 reads MNHEY; CDR2 reads SVGAGI. Subsequent to a culture period of about nine days, CD4+ T cells were isolated. Half-medium exchanges with IL-2 medium took place on days 3 and 7. The repertoire was sequenced with immunoSEQ multiplex PCR; TCRdb's copy has only in-frame clones and lacks some. Found here are under 40,000 clones, 82% of them singletons; the top ten hold 2.9%. This receptor was identified in a human donor who received a COVID-19 vaccine. V gene TRBV6-5 combines with J gene TRBJ1-5; D not resolved. The sample was CD4+ T cells from PBMCs cultured without peptide, taken before COVID-19 vaccination. This chain's CDR3 is CASKEVNQPQHF. As DNA, the CDR3 is TGTGCCAGCAAAGAAGTAAATCAGCCCCAGCATTTT.